A selection of T cell receptor beta chains follows, all from one sample in a study of blood T cells in healthy people across ages. TCRdb passed the 5' RACE reads through MiXCR, listing each CDR3 protein once. The sample shows some 1.6 million distinct CDR3 sequences, around 36% of them seen only once. Sequenced sample: blood. These TCRs come from a woman in her 30s in good health. Each CDR3 is given with its conserved first and last residue. D genes are given only for firm matches. Size values are once, few and many counts, or a class for expanded clones, and some rows have none.

v_call: TRBV11-2
j_call: TRBJ1-6
d_call: TRBD1
clone_size: .
cdr3_nt: TGTGCCAGCAGCCAAGAACAGGGGAGCTCCTATAATTCACCCCTCCACTTT
cdr3_aa: CASSQEQGSSYNSPLHF

v_call: TRBV27
j_call: TRBJ1-1
d_call: .
clone_size: .
cdr3_nt: TGTGCCAGCAGTTTACGGCCACCTTGGGACGCAATGAACACTGAAGCTTTCTTT
cdr3_aa: CASSLRPPWDAMNTEAFF

v_call: TRBV5-5
j_call: TRBJ2-3
d_call: .
clone_size: .
cdr3_nt: TGTGCCAGCAGCTTGGAGGGGAAGGCGGGGCCCACAGATACGCAGTATTTT
cdr3_aa: CASSLEGKAGPTDTQYF

v_call: TRBV27
j_call: TRBJ2-7
d_call: .
clone_size: .
cdr3_nt: TGTGCCAGAAGTTTTGGGCCAGCCTACGAGCAGTACTTC
cdr3_aa: CARSFGPAYEQYF

v_call: TRBV28
j_call: TRBJ2-4
d_call: .
clone_size: few
cdr3_nt: TGTGCCAGCAAATTTGGTGGGACGGGGGCGCTGGCCAAAAACATTCAGTACTTC
cdr3_aa: CASKFGGTGALAKNIQYF

v_call: TRBV6-6
j_call: TRBJ2-5
d_call: .
clone_size: few
cdr3_nt: TGTGCCAGCAGCATTACCAGGGGTTACCAAGAGACCCAGTACTTC
cdr3_aa: CASSITRGYQETQYF

v_call: TRBV20-1
j_call: TRBJ2-1
d_call: .
clone_size: .
cdr3_nt: TGCAGTGCTAGAGTCCCTCTGGAACTAGGTTACAATGAGCAGTTCTTC
cdr3_aa: CSARVPLELGYNEQFF

v_call: TRBV7-8
j_call: TRBJ2-3
d_call: TRBD2
clone_size: few
cdr3_nt: TGTGCCAGCAAATGGAGGCGGGGGAAGGGGACAGATACGCAGTATTTT
cdr3_aa: CASKWRRGKGTDTQYF

v_call: TRBV20-1
j_call: TRBJ2-5
d_call: TRBD2
clone_size: .
cdr3_nt: TGCAGTGCTAGAGAGTCTAGCGGGGTTTATGAGACCCAGTACTTC
cdr3_aa: CSARESSGVYETQYF

v_call: TRBV6-6
j_call: TRBJ1-2
d_call: .
clone_size: few
cdr3_nt: TGTGCCAGCAGTTTCTCATCAGGGGACTATGGCTACACCTTC
cdr3_aa: CASSFSSGDYGYTF

v_call: TRBV7-6
j_call: TRBJ2-7
d_call: .
clone_size: few
cdr3_nt: TGTGCCAGCAGCTTAGACAGCCCCTACCAGGCCTACGAGCAGTACTTC
cdr3_aa: CASSLDSPYQAYEQYF

v_call: TRBV5-1
j_call: TRBJ2-4
d_call: .
clone_size: .
cdr3_nt: TGCGCCAGCAGCTTGAGAGCGGGTAGTGTCCTGGACATTCAGTACTTC
cdr3_aa: CASSLRAGSVLDIQYF

v_call: TRBV4-1
j_call: TRBJ1-1
d_call: .
clone_size: .
cdr3_nt: TGCGCCAGCAGCCATGGAGATAACACTGAAGCTTTCTTT
cdr3_aa: CASSHGDNTEAFF

v_call: TRBV6-6
j_call: TRBJ2-3
d_call: TRBD2
clone_size: .
cdr3_nt: TGTGCCAGCAGCGGACTAGCGGGGGGGATAGAAGCGCAGTATTTT
cdr3_aa: CASSGLAGGIEAQYF

v_call: TRBV20-1
j_call: TRBJ1-2
d_call: .
clone_size: .
cdr3_nt: TGCAGTGCTAGCACGGGGGGCGCAGGCTATGGCTACACCTTC
cdr3_aa: CSASTGGAGYGYTF

v_call: TRBV6-6
j_call: TRBJ2-1
d_call: .
clone_size: .
cdr3_nt: TGTGCCAGCTTCCCGGCCCAAAGCTCCTACAATGAGCAGTTCTTC
cdr3_aa: CASFPAQSSYNEQFF

v_call: TRBV20-1
j_call: TRBJ2-1
d_call: .
clone_size: .
cdr3_nt: TGCAGTGCTGGAGGGCCGTTACTGGAGAATGAGCAGTTCTTC
cdr3_aa: CSAGGPLLENEQFF

v_call: TRBV13
j_call: TRBJ2-1
d_call: .
clone_size: .
cdr3_nt: TGTGCCAGCAGCTTAGGCTGGACCGAGGCTTACAATGAGCAGTTCTTC
cdr3_aa: CASSLGWTEAYNEQFF

v_call: TRBV4-2
j_call: TRBJ1-1
d_call: .
clone_size: many
cdr3_nt: TGTGCCAGCAGCCACCTTTCGGACACTGAAGCTTTCTTT
cdr3_aa: CASSHLSDTEAFF

v_call: TRBV5-6
j_call: TRBJ2-1
d_call: TRBD1
clone_size: .
cdr3_nt: TGTGCCAGCAGCTACCAAACAGGGGCCTACAATGAGCAGTTCTTC
cdr3_aa: CASSYQTGAYNEQFF

v_call: TRBV7-9
j_call: TRBJ2-1
d_call: .
clone_size: .
cdr3_nt: TGTGCCAGCAGCTCCTTGACCTATCTGGGTGAGCAGTTCTTC
cdr3_aa: CASSSLTYLGEQFF

v_call: TRBV20-1
j_call: TRBJ2-3
d_call: .
clone_size: .
cdr3_nt: TGCAGTGCTAGAGAACCCGGGATTAAAACAGATACGCAGTATTTT
cdr3_aa: CSAREPGIKTDTQYF

v_call: TRBV3-1
j_call: TRBJ1-6
d_call: .
clone_size: .
cdr3_nt: TGTGCCAGCAGCCAAGTTTCCGGCAGGGCGAATTCACCCCTCCACTTT
cdr3_aa: CASSQVSGRANSPLHF

v_call: TRBV12-3/TRBV12-4
j_call: TRBJ2-1
d_call: .
clone_size: few
cdr3_nt: TGTGCCAGCAGTTTAGCGCGGTTTGAACGGTACAATGAGCAGTTCTTC
cdr3_aa: CASSLARFERYNEQFF

v_call: TRBV15
j_call: TRBJ2-3
d_call: .
clone_size: .
cdr3_nt: TGTGCCACCAGCAGAGAGGGAGATACGCAGTATTTT
cdr3_aa: CATSREGDTQYF

v_call: TRBV20-1
j_call: TRBJ2-7
d_call: .
clone_size: few
cdr3_nt: TGCAGTGCTCCCGGACAGTTCTCCTACGAGCAGTACTTC
cdr3_aa: CSAPGQFSYEQYF

v_call: TRBV6-5
j_call: TRBJ2-1
d_call: TRBD2
clone_size: few
cdr3_nt: TGTGCCAGCAGCCCTGGGGGCGGGGGGGCCAATGAGCAGTTCTTC
cdr3_aa: CASSPGGGGANEQFF

v_call: TRBV20-1
j_call: TRBJ2-2
d_call: TRBD1
clone_size: .
cdr3_nt: TGCAGTGCTAGATCGGGACAGGGGAACACCGGGGAGCTGTTTTTT
cdr3_aa: CSARSGQGNTGELFF

v_call: TRBV28
j_call: TRBJ2-1
d_call: .
clone_size: .
cdr3_nt: TGTACCAGCAGGAGAGACGGGAGCTCCTACAATGAGCAGTTCTTC
cdr3_aa: CTSRRDGSSYNEQFF

v_call: TRBV7-9
j_call: TRBJ1-1
d_call: .
clone_size: many
cdr3_nt: TGTGCCAGCAGTCCCCAGGGGACTGAAGCTTTCTTT
cdr3_aa: CASSPQGTEAFF

v_call: TRBV5-1
j_call: TRBJ2-3
d_call: TRBD2
clone_size: few
cdr3_nt: TGCGCCAGCAGCTTGGTTGGGACTAGCGGACCGGGTATGGATACGCAGTATTTT
cdr3_aa: CASSLVGTSGPGMDTQYF

v_call: TRBV5-6
j_call: TRBJ2-1
d_call: .
clone_size: .
cdr3_nt: TGTGCCAGCAGCCAAGATCCTGACAGCTACAATGAGCAGTTCTTC
cdr3_aa: CASSQDPDSYNEQFF

v_call: TRBV29-1
j_call: TRBJ1-1
d_call: .
clone_size: few
cdr3_nt: TGCAGCGGACAGGATACTGAAGCTTTCTTT
cdr3_aa: CSGQDTEAFF